These 2 T cell receptor delta chains share one sample of origin, sequenced in a study of delta chains in infants with herpesvirus infections. TCR cDNA was made from PBMC RNA with gamma- and delta-chain-specific primers. TCRdb called clones from the RT-PCR reads again using CATT. The sample yields 350 to 500 delta-chain clones, about 16% seen once. This specimen was peripheral blood, taken at time point 1 of longitudinal follow-up. These receptor sequences come from a human donor who was a Ugandan infant, either HIV-exposed or HIV-unexposed (not recorded which).

Comments on this clone: A far larger clone differs by one base, so this is likely a read error. This sample also contains other DNA sequences that code for the same CDR3. The J gene is TRDJ1, the V gene TRDV1; TRDD3 matches 7 bases. CDR3 size: 19 residues. V trimming: 10 bases; J trimming: 1 base; junction bases outside the gene matches: 24. CDR1 TSWWSYY and CDR2 QGS come from the germline V gene. CDR3 protein: CAPEGAALLGGLTTDKLIF. The CDR3 DNA reads TGTGCTCCCGAGGGGGCTGCCTTGCTGGGGGGCCTAACCACCGATAAACTCATCTTT.

J is TRDJ1 and V is TRDV1; 8 nucleotides match TRDD3. TCRdb gives no J gene; it was assigned here by matching the DNA to germline. Germline assignment: CDR1 TSWWSYY and CDR2 QGS. This CDR3 spans 26 amino acids. V gave up 0 bases and J gave up 0 bases; unmatched junction bases: 33. The CDR3 protein is CALGELKYCLGYWGAHLQQYTDKLIF. The CDR3 nucleotides are TGTGCTCTTGGGGAACTAAAATACTGCCTAGGGTACTGGGGGGCTCACCTCCAACAGTACACCGATAAACTCATCTTT.